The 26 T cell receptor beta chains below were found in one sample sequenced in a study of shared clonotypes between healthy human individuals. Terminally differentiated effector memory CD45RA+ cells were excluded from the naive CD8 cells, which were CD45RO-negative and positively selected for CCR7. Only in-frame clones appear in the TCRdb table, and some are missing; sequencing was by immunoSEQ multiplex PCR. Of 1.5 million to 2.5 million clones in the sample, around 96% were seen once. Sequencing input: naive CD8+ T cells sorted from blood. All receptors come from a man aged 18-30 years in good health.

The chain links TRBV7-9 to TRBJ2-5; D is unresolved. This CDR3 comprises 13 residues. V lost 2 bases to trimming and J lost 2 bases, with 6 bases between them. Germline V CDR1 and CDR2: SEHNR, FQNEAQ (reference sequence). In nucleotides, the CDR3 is TGTGCCAGCAGCTTAAATCCACAAGAGACCCAGTACTTC. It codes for CASSLNPQETQYF. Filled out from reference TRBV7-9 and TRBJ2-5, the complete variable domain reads DTGVSQNPRHKITKRGQNVTFRCDPISEHNRLYWYRQTLGQGPEFLTYFQNEAQLEKSRLLSDRFSAERPKGSFSTLEIQRTEQGDSAMYLCASSLNPQETQYFGPGTRLLVL.

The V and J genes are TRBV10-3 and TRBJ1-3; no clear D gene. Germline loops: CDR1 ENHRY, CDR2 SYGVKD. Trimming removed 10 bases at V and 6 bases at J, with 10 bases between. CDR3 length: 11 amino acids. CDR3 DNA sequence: TGTGCCACGTCCCTGCCAAACACCATATATTTT. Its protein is CATSLPNTIYF.

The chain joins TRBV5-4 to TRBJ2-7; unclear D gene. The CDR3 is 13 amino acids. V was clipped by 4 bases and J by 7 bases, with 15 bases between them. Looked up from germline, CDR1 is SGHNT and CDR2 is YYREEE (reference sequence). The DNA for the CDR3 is TGTGCCAGCAGCGACTCGTCGGCGAGAGAGCAGTACTTC. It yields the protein CASSDSSAREQYF.

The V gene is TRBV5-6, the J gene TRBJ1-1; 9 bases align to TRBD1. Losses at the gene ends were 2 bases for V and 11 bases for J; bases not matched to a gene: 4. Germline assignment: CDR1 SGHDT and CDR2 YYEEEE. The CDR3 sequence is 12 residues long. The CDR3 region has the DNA TGTGCCAGCAGCTTTGGGACAGGGTCGGCTTTCTTT. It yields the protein CASSFGTGSAFF. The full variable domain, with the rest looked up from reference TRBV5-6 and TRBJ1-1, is DAGVTQSPTHLIKTRGQQVTLRCSPKSGHDTVSWYQQALGQGPQFIFQYYEEEERQRGNFPDRFSGHQFPNYSSELNVNALLLGDSALYLCASSFGTGSAFFGQGTRLTVV.

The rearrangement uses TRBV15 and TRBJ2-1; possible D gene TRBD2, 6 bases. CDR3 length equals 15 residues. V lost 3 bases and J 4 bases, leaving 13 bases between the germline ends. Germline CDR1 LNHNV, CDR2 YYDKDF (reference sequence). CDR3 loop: CATSSPRDWYNEQFF. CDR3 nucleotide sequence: TGTGCCACCAGCAGTCCCCGGGACTGGTACAATGAGCAGTTCTTC.

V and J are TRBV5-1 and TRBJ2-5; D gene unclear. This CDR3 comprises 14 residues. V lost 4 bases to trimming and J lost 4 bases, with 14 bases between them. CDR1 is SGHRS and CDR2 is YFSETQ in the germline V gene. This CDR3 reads CASSRESLRETQYF. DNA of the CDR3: TGCGCCAGCAGCCGAGAGAGCCTTCGAGAGACCCAGTACTTC.

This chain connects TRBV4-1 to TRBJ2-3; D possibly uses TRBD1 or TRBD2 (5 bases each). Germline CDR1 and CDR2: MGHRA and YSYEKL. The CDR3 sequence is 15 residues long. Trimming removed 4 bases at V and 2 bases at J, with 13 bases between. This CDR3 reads CASSPHGDVTDTQYF. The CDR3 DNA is TGCGCCAGCAGCCCCCACGGGGACGTCACAGATACGCAGTATTTT.

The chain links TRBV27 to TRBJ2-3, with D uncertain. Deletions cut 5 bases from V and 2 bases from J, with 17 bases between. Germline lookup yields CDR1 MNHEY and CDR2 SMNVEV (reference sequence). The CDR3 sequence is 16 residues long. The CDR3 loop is CASSQIGPSITDTQYF. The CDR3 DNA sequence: TGTGCCAGCAGTCAGATAGGGCCCAGCATCACAGATACGCAGTATTTT.

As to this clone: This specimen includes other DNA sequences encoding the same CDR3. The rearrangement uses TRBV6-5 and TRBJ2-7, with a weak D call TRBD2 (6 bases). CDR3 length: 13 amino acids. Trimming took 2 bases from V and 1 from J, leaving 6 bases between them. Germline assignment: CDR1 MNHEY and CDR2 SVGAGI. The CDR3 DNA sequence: TGTGCCAGCAGTTACGGAGGGTCCTACGAGCAGTACTTC. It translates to CASSYGGSYEQYF.

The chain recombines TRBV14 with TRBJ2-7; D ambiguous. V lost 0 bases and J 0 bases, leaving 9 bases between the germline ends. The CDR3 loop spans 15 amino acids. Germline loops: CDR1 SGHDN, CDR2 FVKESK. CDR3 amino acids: CASSQELGLSYEQYF. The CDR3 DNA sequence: TGTGCCAGCAGCCAAGAGTTAGGTCTCTCCTACGAGCAGTACTTC.

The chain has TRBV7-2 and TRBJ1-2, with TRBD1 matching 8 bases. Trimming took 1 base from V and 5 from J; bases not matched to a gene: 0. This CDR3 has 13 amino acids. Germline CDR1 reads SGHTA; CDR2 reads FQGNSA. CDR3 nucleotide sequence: TGTGCCAGCAGCTTAGGACAGGGGTATGGCTACACCTTC. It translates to CASSLGQGYGYTF.

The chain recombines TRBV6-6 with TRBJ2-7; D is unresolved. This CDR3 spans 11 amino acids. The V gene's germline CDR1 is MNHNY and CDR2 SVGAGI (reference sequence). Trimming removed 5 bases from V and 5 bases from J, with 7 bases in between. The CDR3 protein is CASSHLNEQYF. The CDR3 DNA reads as TGTGCCAGCAGTCACCTAAACGAGCAGTACTTC.

The CDR3, as DNA: TGTGCCAGCAGTTTCCGGACTAGCGGGATCTACGAGCAGTACTTC. This gives the protein CASSFRTSGIYEQYF. The chain couples TRBV6-5 to TRBJ2-7; 12 bases are shared with TRBD2. Germline V gene sequence: CDR1 MNHEY, CDR2 SVGAGI. V shed 4 bases, J shed 3 bases, and the junction held 4 bases outside the gene matches. The CDR3 spans 15 residues.

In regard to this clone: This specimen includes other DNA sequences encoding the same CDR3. The CDR3: CASRTMTEAFF. CDR3 coding DNA: TGTGCCAGCAGGACAATGACTGAAGCTTTCTTT. The chain links TRBV2 to TRBJ1-1; no firm D call. Trimming left V 6 bases short and J 5 bases short, with 7 bases between. The CDR3 has 11 residues. Germline assignment: CDR1 SNHLY and CDR2 FYNNEI.

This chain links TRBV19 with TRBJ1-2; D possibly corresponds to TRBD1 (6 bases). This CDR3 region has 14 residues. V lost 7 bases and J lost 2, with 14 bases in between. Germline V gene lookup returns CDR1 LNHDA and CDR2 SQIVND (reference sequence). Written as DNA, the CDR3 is TGTGCCAGTACCCCAGCCGGGACAAACTATGGCTACACCTTC. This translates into CASTPAGTNYGYTF.

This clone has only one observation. The CDR3 nucleotides read TGTGCCATCAGTGGGAGAGCACAGGGGGCGGAGGGCTACACCTTC. Encoded protein: CAISGRAQGAEGYTF. V is TRBV10-3 and J is TRBJ1-2; 9 bases are a match to TRBD1. Trimming cost V 4 bases and J 8 bases; bases outside gene matches: 11. This CDR3 region has 15 residues. Germline V CDR1 and CDR2: ENHRY, SYGVKD.

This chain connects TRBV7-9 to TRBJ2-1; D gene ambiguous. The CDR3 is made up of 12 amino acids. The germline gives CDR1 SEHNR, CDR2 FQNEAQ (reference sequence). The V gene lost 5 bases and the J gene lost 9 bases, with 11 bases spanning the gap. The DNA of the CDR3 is TGTGCCAGCAGCCTCCCCCCCACTGAGCAGTTCTTC. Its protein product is CASSLPPTEQFF. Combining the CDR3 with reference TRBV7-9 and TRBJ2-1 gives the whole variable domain DTGVSQNPRHKITKRGQNVTFRCDPISEHNRLYWYRQTLGQGPEFLTYFQNEAQLEKSRLLSDRFSAERPKGSFSTLEIQRTEQGDSAMYLCASSLPPTEQFFGPGTRLTVL.

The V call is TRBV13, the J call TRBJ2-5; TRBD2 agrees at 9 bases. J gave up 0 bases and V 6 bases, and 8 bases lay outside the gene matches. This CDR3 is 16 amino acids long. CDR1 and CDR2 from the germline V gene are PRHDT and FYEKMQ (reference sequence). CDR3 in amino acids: CASRGLSGGYQETQYF. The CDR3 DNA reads TGTGCCAGCAGAGGACTGAGCGGGGGGTACCAAGAGACCCAGTACTTC.

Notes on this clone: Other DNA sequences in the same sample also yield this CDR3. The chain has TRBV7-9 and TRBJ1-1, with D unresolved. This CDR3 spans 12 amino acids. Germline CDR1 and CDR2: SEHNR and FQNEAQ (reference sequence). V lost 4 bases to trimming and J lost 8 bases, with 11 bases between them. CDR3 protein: CASSWEGIEAFF. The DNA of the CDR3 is TGTGCCAGCAGCTGGGAGGGAATAGAAGCTTTCTTT.

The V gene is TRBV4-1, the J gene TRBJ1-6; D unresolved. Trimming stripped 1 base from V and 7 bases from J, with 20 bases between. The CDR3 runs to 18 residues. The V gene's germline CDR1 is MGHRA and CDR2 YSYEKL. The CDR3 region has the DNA TGCGCCAGCAGCCAAGGGGAGTTTGTAGGCCCGGGGAATTCACCCCTCCACTTT. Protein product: CASSQGEFVGPGNSPLHF.

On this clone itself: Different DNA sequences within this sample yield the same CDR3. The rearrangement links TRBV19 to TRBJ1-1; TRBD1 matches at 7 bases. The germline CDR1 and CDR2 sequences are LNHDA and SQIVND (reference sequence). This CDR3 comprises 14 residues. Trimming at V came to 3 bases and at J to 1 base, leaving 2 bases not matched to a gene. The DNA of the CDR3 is TGTGCCAGTAGTATCGGGACAGCGAACACTGAAGCTTTCTTT. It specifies CASSIGTANTEAFF.

CDR3 bases: TGTGCCAGCAGCGCCCACGGGACTAGCGGGAGTGCCGCCTACAATGAGCAGTTCTTC. Translating gives CASSAHGTSGSAAYNEQFF. The chain links TRBV13 to TRBJ2-1; TRBD2 agrees at 14 bases. This CDR3 has 19 amino acids. The trim removed 5 bases at V and 2 bases at J, leaving 11 bases unmatched. Germline loops: CDR1 PRHDT, CDR2 FYEKMQ (reference sequence).

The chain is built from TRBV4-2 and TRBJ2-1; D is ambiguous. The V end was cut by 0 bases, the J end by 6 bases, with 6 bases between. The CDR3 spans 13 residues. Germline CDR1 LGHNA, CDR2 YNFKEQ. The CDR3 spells CASSQEGSNEQFF. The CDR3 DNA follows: TGTGCCAGCAGCCAAGAGGGGTCCAATGAGCAGTTCTTC.

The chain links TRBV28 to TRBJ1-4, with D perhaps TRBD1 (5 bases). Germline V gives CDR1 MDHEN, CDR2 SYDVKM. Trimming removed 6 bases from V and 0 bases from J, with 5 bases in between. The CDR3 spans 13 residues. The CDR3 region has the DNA TGTGCCAGCAGAGGGGCAACTAATGAAAAACTGTTTTTT. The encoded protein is CASRGATNEKLFF.

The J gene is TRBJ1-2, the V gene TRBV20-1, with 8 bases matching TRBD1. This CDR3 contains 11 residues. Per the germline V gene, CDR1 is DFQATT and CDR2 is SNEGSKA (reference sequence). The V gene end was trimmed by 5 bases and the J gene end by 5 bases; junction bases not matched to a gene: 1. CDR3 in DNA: TGCAGTGCTCAGGGGGCGTATGGCTACACCTTC. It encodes CSAQGAYGYTF.

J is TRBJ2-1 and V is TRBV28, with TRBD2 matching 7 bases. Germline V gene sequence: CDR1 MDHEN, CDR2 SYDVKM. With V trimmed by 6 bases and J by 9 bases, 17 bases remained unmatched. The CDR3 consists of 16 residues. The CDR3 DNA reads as TGTGCCAGCAGAGATAGACTAGCAGGACTTTTTGGTGAGCAGTTCTTC. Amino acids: CASRDRLAGLFGEQFF.